Given below is one T cell receptor beta chain in context. Its antigen is not known. With 7 bases removed from V and 10 bases from J, the gap between germline ends came to 23 bases. The germline V gene has CDR1 MNHNS and CDR2 SASEGT. This CDR3 has 16 amino acids. The data were obtained in a study of CD8 T cells in ankylosing spondylitis. The study's findings and limits: Seemingly distinctive of ankylosing spondylitis blood was a TCR beta motif formed by eight highly homologous variants.

TCRdb re-called the 5' RACE reads with MiXCR, one entry per CDR3 protein. The sample carries 470,000 or so distinct CDR3 sequences, more than 25% recorded once. Material: blood, either unsorted or a sorted T cell fraction (not recorded which). This TCR was sampled from a male donor with ankylosing spondylitis. This chain links TRBV6-1 with TRBJ1-6, with a weak D call TRBD1 (5 bases). The CDR3 spells CASTSTGRSRSSPLHF. The CDR3, as DNA: TGTGCCAGCACGTCAACAGGAAGGTCTCGCTCGTCACCCCTCCACTTT.